This T cell receptor beta chain originates from a study of T cell responses to AZD1222 COVID-19 vaccine. Study-level background: Second doses at about 4 or about 12 weeks were pooled.

General study results and limits: The donor cohort was predominantly white British with a female majority, and clonal diversity may have been underestimated. Repertoire samples came only from after the peak T cell response.

This clone has a handful of counts. The antigen is not known. Sequenced by immunoSEQ multiplex PCR; TCRdb stores in-frame clones only, minus some. Altogether about 100,000 clones are present, 86% being singletons, with the ten largest covering over 3%. Trimming stripped 2 bases from V and 4 bases from J, with 11 bases between. Germline CDR1 is SGHNT and CDR2 is YYREEE (reference sequence). The CDR3 is 14 residues long. The chain has TRBV5-4 and TRBJ2-3; D is unresolved. The origin of this receptor is an adult in good health. This sample comprised peripheral blood, obtained on day 0 of AZD1222 vaccination. The CDR3 sequence is CASSFFGAADTQYF. The CDR3, as DNA: TGTGCCAGCAGCTTCTTCGGTGCCGCAGATACGCAGTATTTT.